One sample yielded the 5 T cell receptor beta chains listed below, sequenced in a study of T cells in localized non-small cell lung cancer (TCRdb year 2020). Library preparation was by the immunoSEQ multiplex PCR assay. TCRdb's version of the immuneACCESS table is confined to in-frame rearrangements and falls short of the full clone set. An unresolved V gene accounts for under half of the shortfall where checked; the remainder is of unknown origin. The sample table records under 20,000 clones; around four fifths of these occur just once. The top ten clones comprise less than 30% of the sample. Source: peripheral blood, taken before any cancer treatment. The source is a female donor at least 60 years old with stage I lung adenocarcinoma.

V and J are TRBV27 and TRBJ1-5; 7 positions match TRBD1. V lost 6 bases to trimming and J lost 3 bases; unmatched junction nucleotides: 11. The CDR3 is made up of 16 amino acids. Germline V gene lookup returns CDR1 MNHEY and CDR2 SMNVEV (reference sequence). The CDR3 loop reads CASSLRGNLLNQPQHF. The CDR3 region has the DNA TGTGCCAGCAGCCTCAGGGGGAATCTACTCAATCAGCCCCAGCATTTT.

This chain joins TRBV2 and TRBJ2-5, with D maybe TRBD2 (6 bases). The CDR3 runs 14 residues. V lost 5 bases, J lost 2 bases, and 12 bases lay in between. Germline V lookup: CDR1 SNHLY, CDR2 FYNNEI. The CDR3 sequence: CASSPDYLQETQYF. CDR3 sequence (DNA): TGTGCCAGCAGTCCGGACTACCTACAAGAGACCCAGTACTTC.

The V call is TRBV19, the J call TRBJ1-1; TRBD1 matches 8 bases. The CDR3 is made up of 12 amino acids. J gave up 7 bases and V 10 bases, and 8 bases lay outside the gene matches. Per germline, CDR1 LNHDA and CDR2 SQIVND (reference sequence). The CDR3 coding sequence is TGTGCCATTAGACAGGGGATTAATGAAGCTTTCTTT. It yields the protein CAIRQGINEAFF.

J is TRBJ2-3 and V is TRBV27, with a tentative D call TRBD1 (6 bases). V lost 4 bases and J 1 base, leaving 12 bases between the germline ends. The germline V gene encodes CDR1 MNHEY and CDR2 SMNVEV (reference sequence). The CDR3 runs to 15 residues. This chain's CDR3 is CASSSGELGTDTQYF. The DNA for the CDR3 is TGTGCCAGCAGTTCAGGGGAACTCGGCACAGATACGCAGTATTTT.

This clone was picked up a small number of times. The CDR3 spells CASSYRSSDTGELFF. CDR3 in DNA: TGTGCCAGCAGTTACCGGTCAAGCGACACCGGGGAGCTGTTTTTT. The J gene is TRBJ2-2, the V gene TRBV2; D is unresolved. V shed 5 bases and J shed 3 bases, with 13 bases lying between them. CDR1 and CDR2 (germline): SNHLY, FYNNEI. The CDR3 totals 15 residues.